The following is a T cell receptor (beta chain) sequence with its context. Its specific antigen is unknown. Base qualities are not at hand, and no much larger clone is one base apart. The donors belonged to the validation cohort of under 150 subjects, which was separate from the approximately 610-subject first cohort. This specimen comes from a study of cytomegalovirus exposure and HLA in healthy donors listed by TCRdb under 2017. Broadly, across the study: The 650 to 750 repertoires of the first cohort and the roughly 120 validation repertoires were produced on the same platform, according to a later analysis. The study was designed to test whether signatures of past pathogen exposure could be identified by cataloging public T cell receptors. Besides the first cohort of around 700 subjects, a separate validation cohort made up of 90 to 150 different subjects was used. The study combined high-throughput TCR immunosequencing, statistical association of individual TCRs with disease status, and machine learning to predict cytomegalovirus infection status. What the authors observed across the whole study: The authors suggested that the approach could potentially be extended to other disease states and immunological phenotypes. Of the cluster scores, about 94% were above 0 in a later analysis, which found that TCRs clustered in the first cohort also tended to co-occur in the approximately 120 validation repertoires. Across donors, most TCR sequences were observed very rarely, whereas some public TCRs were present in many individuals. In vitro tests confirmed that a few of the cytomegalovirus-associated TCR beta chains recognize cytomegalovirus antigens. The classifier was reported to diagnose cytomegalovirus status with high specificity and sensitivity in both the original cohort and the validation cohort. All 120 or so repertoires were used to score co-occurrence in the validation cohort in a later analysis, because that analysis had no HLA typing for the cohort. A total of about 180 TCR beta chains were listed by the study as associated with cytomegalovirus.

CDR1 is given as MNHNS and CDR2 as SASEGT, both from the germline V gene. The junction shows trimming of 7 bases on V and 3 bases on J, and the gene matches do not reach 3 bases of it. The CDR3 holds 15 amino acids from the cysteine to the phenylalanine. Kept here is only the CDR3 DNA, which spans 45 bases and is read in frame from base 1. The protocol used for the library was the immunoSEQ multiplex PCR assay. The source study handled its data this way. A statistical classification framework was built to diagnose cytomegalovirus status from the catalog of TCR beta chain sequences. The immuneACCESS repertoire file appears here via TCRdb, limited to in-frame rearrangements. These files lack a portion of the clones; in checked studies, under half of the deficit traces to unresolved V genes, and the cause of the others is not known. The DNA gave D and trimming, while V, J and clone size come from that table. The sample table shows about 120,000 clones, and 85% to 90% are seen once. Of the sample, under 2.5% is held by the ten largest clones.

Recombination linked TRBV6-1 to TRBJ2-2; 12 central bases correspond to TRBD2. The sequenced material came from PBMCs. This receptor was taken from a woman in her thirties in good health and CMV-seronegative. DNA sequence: TGTGCCAGCACACGACTAGCGGGAGACACCGGGGAGCTGTTTTTT. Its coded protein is CASTRLAGDTGELFF.